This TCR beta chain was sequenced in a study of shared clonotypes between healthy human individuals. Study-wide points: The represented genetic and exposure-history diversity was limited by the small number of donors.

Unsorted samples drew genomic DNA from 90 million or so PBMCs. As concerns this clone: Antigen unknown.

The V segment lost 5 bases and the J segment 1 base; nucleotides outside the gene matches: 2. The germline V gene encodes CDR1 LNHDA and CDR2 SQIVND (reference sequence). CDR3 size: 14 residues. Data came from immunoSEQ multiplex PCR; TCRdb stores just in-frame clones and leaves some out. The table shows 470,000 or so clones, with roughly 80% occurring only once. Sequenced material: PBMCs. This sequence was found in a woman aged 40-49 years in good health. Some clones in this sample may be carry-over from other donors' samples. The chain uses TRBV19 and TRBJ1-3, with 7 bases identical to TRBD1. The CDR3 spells CASSPTGSGNTIYF. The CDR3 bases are TGTGCCAGTAGTCCGACAGGGTCTGGAAACACCATATATTTT.